The clone carrying this T cell receptor beta chain was detected many times. What it binds is unknown. Coverage ceases 3 residues before the CDR3 finishes, and the germline J gene fills in the end. The protocol was immunoSEQ multiplex PCR, while the TCRdb copy is restricted to in-frame clones and leaves out a portion. This sample has approximately 20,000 clones and no singletons, with 2% to 2.5% in the ten largest. The entry originates in a study of T cell clonality in common variable immunodeficiency. V was cut by 3 bases and J by 8 bases, with 8 bases left in between. Germline loops: CDR1 MNHNS, CDR2 SASEGT. CDR3 size: 13 residues. Broader study findings: In common variable immunodeficiency, TCR beta chains reportedly carried fewer deletions and N-nucleotide insertions.

This chain uses TRBV6-1 with TRBJ1-6, with a tentative D call TRBD1 (6 bases). This sequence was found in a human donor with common variable immunodeficiency. Sequencing used peripheral blood mononuclear cells. CDR3 sequence: CASSDGQHSPLHF. The CDR3 DNA, read in part, is TGTGCCAGCAGTGATGGACAGCATTCACCC.